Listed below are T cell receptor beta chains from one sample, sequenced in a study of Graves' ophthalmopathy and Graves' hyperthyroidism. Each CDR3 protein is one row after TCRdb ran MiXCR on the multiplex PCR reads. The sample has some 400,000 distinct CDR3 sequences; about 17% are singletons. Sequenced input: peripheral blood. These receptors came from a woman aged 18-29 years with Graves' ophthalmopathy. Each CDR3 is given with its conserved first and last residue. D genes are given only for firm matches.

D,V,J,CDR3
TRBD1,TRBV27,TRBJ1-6,CASSSGAGGASPLHF
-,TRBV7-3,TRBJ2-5,CASSYGVAETQYF
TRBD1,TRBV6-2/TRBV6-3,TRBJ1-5,CASSLGQRSYSNQPQHF
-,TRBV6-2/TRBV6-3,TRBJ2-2,CASSYSMGGRANTGELFF
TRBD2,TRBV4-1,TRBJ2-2,CASSKRLAGVNTGELFF
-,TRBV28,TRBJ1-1,CASSFTATEAFF
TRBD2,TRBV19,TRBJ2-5,CASSPGLAGVFMETQYF
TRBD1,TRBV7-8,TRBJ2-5,CASSGLGWGQGPSTQYF
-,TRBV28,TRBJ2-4,CASSWLGQAKNIQYF
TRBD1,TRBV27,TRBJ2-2,CASSWGGTGEVTGELFF
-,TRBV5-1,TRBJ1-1,CASSLLGVLGMNTEAFF
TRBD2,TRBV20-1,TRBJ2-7,CSVQRAGEYEQYF
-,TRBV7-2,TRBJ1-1,CASRLRDVAFF
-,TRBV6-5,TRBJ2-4,CASSYSWNQYSKNIQYF
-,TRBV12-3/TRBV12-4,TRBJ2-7,CASSLRASGHEQYF
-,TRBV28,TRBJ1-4,CASSLRRKGEKLFF
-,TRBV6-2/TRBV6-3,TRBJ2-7,CASSSIPGPSPYEQYF